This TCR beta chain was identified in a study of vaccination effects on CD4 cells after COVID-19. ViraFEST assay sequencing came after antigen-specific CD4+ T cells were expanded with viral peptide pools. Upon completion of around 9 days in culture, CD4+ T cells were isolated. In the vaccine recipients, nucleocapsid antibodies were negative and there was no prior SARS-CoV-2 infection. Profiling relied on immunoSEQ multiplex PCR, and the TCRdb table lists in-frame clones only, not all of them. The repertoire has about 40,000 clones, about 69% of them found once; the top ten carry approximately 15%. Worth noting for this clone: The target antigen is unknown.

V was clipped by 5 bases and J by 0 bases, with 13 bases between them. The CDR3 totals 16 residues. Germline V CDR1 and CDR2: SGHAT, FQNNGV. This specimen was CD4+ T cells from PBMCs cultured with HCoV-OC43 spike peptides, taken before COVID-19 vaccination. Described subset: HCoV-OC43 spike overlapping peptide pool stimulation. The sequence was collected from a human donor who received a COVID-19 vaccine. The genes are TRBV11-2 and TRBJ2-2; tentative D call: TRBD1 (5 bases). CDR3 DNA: TGTGCCAGCAGCCAGACAGCTACCGCGAACACCGGGGAGCTGTTTTTT. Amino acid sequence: CASSQTATANTGELFF.